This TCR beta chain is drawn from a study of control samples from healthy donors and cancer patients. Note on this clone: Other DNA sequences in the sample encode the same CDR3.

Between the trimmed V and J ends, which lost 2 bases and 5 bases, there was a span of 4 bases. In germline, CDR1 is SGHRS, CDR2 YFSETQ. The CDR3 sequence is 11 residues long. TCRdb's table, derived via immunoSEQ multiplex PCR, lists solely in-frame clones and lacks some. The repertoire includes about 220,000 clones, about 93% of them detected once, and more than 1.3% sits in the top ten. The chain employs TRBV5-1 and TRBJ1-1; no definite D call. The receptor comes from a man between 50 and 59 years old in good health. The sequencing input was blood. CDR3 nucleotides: TGCGCCAGCAGCTTAGGGACTGAAGCTTTCTTT. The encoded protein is CASSLGTEAFF. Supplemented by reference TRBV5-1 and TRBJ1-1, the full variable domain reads KAGVTQTPRYLIKTRGQQVTLSCSPISGHRSVSWYQQTPGQGLQFLFEYFSETQRNKGNFPGRFSGRQFSNSRSEMNVSTLELGDSALYLCASSLGTEAFFGQGTRLTVV.